The 32 T cell receptor beta chains given below trace back to one sample, sequenced in a study of blood T cell repertoires in COVID-19. This table comes from immunoSEQ multiplex PCR, and its TCRdb copy is limited to in-frame clones, with some not included. The table has 9,500 to 13,000 clones, nearly 90% seen once. The specimen sequenced was peripheral blood. The receptors were sampled from a human donor in a cohort sampled during active COVID-19.

The chain carries TRBV9 and TRBJ2-5; possible D gene TRBD1, 5 bases. The CDR3 sequence is 14 residues long. CDR1 SGDLS and CDR2 YYNGEE come from the germline V gene. V gave up 0 bases and J gave up 7 bases, with 13 bases separating them. This CDR3 is CASSVDVRASTQYF. CDR3 bases: TGTGCCAGCAGCGTAGATGTCAGGGCTTCGACCCAGTACTTC.

This sequence joins TRBV12-3 or TRBV12-4 and TRBJ1-2, with 7 nucleotides matching TRBD1. V dropped 7 bases and J dropped 4; count of bases not matched to a gene: 3. The CDR3 sequence is 12 residues long. DNA of the CDR3: TGTGCCAGCACCGGGGACAGCTATGGCTACACCTTC. This codes for CASTGDSYGYTF.

This sequence joins TRBV3-1 (or the pseudogene TRBV3-2) and TRBJ2-2; 7 bases fit TRBD1. CDR3 length: 15 amino acids. Trimming took 3 bases from V and 5 from J; bases not matched to a gene: 6. Germline CDR1 is LGHDT and CDR2 is YNNKEL (reference sequence). CDR3 sequence (DNA): TGTGCCAGCAGCCAGGTCACAGGGGCTACCGGGGAGCTGTTTTTT. Translated, it gives CASSQVTGATGELFF.

J is TRBJ2-2 and V is TRBV9, with 8 bases fitting TRBD1. CDR3 length equals 16 residues. Germline V lookup: CDR1 SGDLS, CDR2 YYNGEE. The junction had 11 bases not matched to a gene; V was cut back by 4 bases and J by 6 bases. CDR3 coding DNA: TGTGCCAGCAGCCCCGACCGGACAGGGCGACCCGGGGAGCTGTTTTTT. It specifies CASSPDRTGRPGELFF.

This clone has a single count. This chain uses TRBV3-1 (or the pseudogene TRBV3-2) with TRBJ2-3; D gene uncertain. The CDR3 is 13 residues long. V lost 0 bases and J lost 2, with 3 bases in between. Germline V gene sequence: CDR1 LGHDT, CDR2 YNNKEL (reference sequence). CDR3 protein: CASSQDHTDTQYF. DNA for the CDR3: TGTGCCAGCAGCCAAGATCACACAGATACGCAGTATTTT.

CDR3 sequence reads: CASSPTEGAYGYTF. In DNA form, the CDR3 reads TGCGCCAGCAGCCCGACGGAGGGAGCCTATGGCTACACCTTC. The rearrangement links TRBV4-1 to TRBJ1-2, with D uncertain. There are 14 residues in the CDR3. The V and J ends lost 4 bases and 4 bases respectively, with 13 bases between them. Per the germline V gene, CDR1 is MGHRA and CDR2 is YSYEKL.

The V and J genes are TRBV5-1 and TRBJ1-6, with D tentatively TRBD1 (6 bases). V shed 0 bases and J shed 9 bases, with 10 bases lying between them. The CDR3 spans 14 residues. The germline CDR1 and CDR2 sequences are SGHRS and YFSETQ. The CDR3 is CASSLEGGGSPLHF. CDR3 in DNA: TGCGCCAGCAGCTTGGAGGGAGGGGGTTCACCCCTCCACTTT.

The chain couples TRBV5-1 to TRBJ1-2, with D perhaps matching TRBD1 (5 bases). From germline, CDR1 is SGHRS and CDR2 YFSETQ. V was shortened by 3 bases and J by 2 bases, with 17 bases between the two germline ends. The CDR3 loop spans 16 amino acids. The DNA for the CDR3 is TGCGCCAGCAGCTCCTCCGGGACTTCAAACAACTATGGCTACACCTTC. Encoded protein: CASSSSGTSNNYGYTF.

This clone has more than one count but fewer than ten. The rearrangement uses TRBV28 and TRBJ1-2, with D possibly matching TRBD1 (6 bases). The germline V gene has CDR1 MDHEN and CDR2 SYDVKM. This CDR3 is built from 16 residues. Between the trimmed V and J ends, which lost 3 bases and 5 bases, there was a span of 19 bases. CDR3 loop: CASSLSAPTGPYGYTF. CDR3 nucleotides: TGTGCCAGCAGTTTGTCCGCGCCGACAGGCCCTTATGGCTACACCTTC.

This chain joins TRBV28 and TRBJ2-7; 9 bases are a match to TRBD1. Germline V gene sequence: CDR1 MDHEN, CDR2 SYDVKM. With V trimmed by 7 bases and J by 6 bases, 10 bases remained unmatched. This CDR3 is 14 amino acids long. The CDR3 loop reads CASNPDRGRVEQYF. As DNA, the CDR3 is TGTGCCAGCAACCCTGACAGGGGGAGGGTCGAGCAGTACTTC.

This chain links TRBV7-9 with TRBJ2-3; 8 positions agree with TRBD2. V gave up 0 bases and J gave up 6 bases; unmatched junction bases: 5. The CDR3 is 15 amino acids. Germline lookup yields CDR1 SEHNR and CDR2 FQNEAQ (reference sequence). CDR3 residues: CASSLAGGAGDTQYF. CDR3 DNA sequence: TGTGCCAGCAGCTTAGCCGGGGGGGCAGGGGATACGCAGTATTTT.

The rearrangement joins TRBV11-2 to TRBJ2-4, with TRBD2 identical over 10 bases. CDR1 and CDR2 (germline): SGHAT, FQNNGV. V shed 1 base and J 0 bases; nucleotides not matched to a gene: 0. The CDR3 consists of 16 residues. CDR3 sequence: CASSLVAGGAKNIQYF. Written as DNA, the CDR3 is TGTGCCAGCAGCTTAGTAGCGGGAGGAGCCAAAAACATTCAGTACTTC.

The gene calls are TRBV25-1 and TRBJ1-2; D is possibly TRBD1 (5 bases). This CDR3 has 15 residues. Germline CDR1 reads MGHDK; CDR2 reads SYGVNS. Trimming removed 0 bases from V and 8 bases from J, with 16 bases in between. The CDR3: CASSEYKGGAWGYTF. The DNA for the CDR3 is TGTGCCAGCAGTGAATATAAGGGAGGGGCTTGGGGCTACACCTTC.

This clone occurred once. The chain couples TRBV30 to TRBJ1-5; weak D call: TRBD1 (5 bases). V dropped 2 bases and J dropped 5 bases, with 10 bases sitting between them. Germline V lookup: CDR1 GTSNPN, CDR2 SVGIG (reference sequence). The CDR3 covers 13 residues. CDR3 sequence reads: CAWSWGEDQPQHF. In nucleotides, the CDR3 is TGTGCCTGGAGTTGGGGGGAGGATCAGCCCCAGCATTTT.

CDR3 loop: CASSPGQWVYTF. DNA of the CDR3: TGTGCCAGCAGCCCGGGACAGTGGGTCTACACCTTC. The rearrangement joins TRBV28 to TRBJ1-2, with TRBD1 identical over 7 bases. The CDR3 runs 12 residues. In germline, CDR1 is MDHEN, CDR2 SYDVKM. Unmatched junction bases numbered 8, after V lost 6 bases and J lost 10 bases.

This chain uses TRBV7-2 with TRBJ1-4; 7 bases agree with TRBD1. CDR3 length equals 14 residues. Trimming took 5 bases from V and 7 from J; bases not matched to a gene: 7. Germline V gene data show CDR1 as SGHTA and CDR2 as FQGNSA. For the CDR3, the DNA is TGTGCCAGCAGCCCAAGGGGGCGAGGTGAAAAACTGTTTTTT. It encodes CASSPRGRGEKLFF.

This clone was picked up a small number of times. V usage is TRBV19 and J usage is TRBJ2-1, with 10 bases aligning to TRBD2. The V gene's germline CDR1 is LNHDA and CDR2 SQIVND (reference sequence). Trimming took 5 bases from V and 4 from J; bases not matched to a gene: 5. The CDR3 loop spans 15 amino acids. CDR3 protein: CASSSSGGDYNEQFF. The CDR3 DNA is TGTGCCAGTAGTTCTAGCGGGGGCGATTACAATGAGCAGTTCTTC.

This clone has more than one count but fewer than ten. The gene calls are TRBV30 and TRBJ1-5, with TRBD1 matching 9 bases. The V and J ends lost 5 bases and 5 bases, in that order; junction bases with no gene match: 7. Germline values: CDR1 GTSNPN, CDR2 SVGIG (reference sequence). This CDR3 comprises 14 residues. Written as DNA, the CDR3 is TGTGCCTGGTCACAGGGGGCCGGAGATCAGCCCCAGCATTTT. This codes for CAWSQGAGDQPQHF.

The chain joins TRBV6-5 to TRBJ2-7; TRBD1 aligns across 8 bases. V was clipped by 7 bases and J by 2 bases; unmatched bases: 4. CDR1 MNHEY and CDR2 SVGAGI come from the germline V gene. This CDR3 has 13 amino acids. The CDR3 coding sequence is TGTGCCAGCACCCGGACAGGGACCTACGAGCAGTACTTC. Translation: CASTRTGTYEQYF.

A single count supports this clone. CDR3 in amino acids: CASSYRSLGHEQFF. The CDR3 region has the DNA TGTGCCAGCAGCTACCGATCTTTGGGGCATGAGCAGTTCTTC. This rearrangement joins TRBV7-9 to TRBJ2-1; tentatively, D is TRBD1 (5 bases). The germline CDR1 and CDR2 sequences are SEHNR and FQNEAQ (reference sequence). V gave up 4 bases and J gave up 8 bases, with 15 bases separating them. CDR3 length equals 14 residues.

This clone has just a few counts. The rearrangement joins TRBV11-2 to TRBJ2-6; 8 bases match TRBD1. The CDR3 consists of 19 residues. CDR1 and CDR2 from the germline V gene are SGHAT and FQNNGV. Unmatched junction bases numbered 8, after V lost 1 base and J lost 0 bases. CDR3 loop: CASSLVRGQGPSGANVLTF. As DNA, the CDR3 is TGTGCCAGCAGCTTAGTTCGTGGACAGGGCCCCTCTGGGGCCAACGTCCTGACTTTC.

The J gene is TRBJ1-2, the V gene TRBV10-3, with D hard to call. The ends were cut back, 4 bases at V and 5 bases at J, with 5 bases in the middle. Germline V CDR1 and CDR2: ENHRY, SYGVKD. The CDR3 consists of 11 residues. DNA of the CDR3: TGTGCCATCAGTGCCGGGTATGGCTACACCTTC. It codes for CAISAGYGYTF.

The V and J genes are TRBV6-5 and TRBJ1-2, with 12 nucleotides matching TRBD1. V trimming: 2 bases; J trimming: 8 bases; junction bases outside the gene matches: 6. The CDR3 contains 15 residues. Germline CDR1 MNHEY, CDR2 SVGAGI. The CDR3 spells CASSYKGQGAGGYTF. CDR3 in DNA: TGTGCCAGCAGTTACAAGGGACAGGGGGCTGGCGGCTACACCTTC.

The genes are TRBV6-1 and TRBJ1-1, with 7 bases that match TRBD1. Per germline, CDR1 MNHNS and CDR2 SASEGT. The CDR3 is 17 amino acids. V lost 4 bases and J lost 1; bases outside the gene matches: 12. The CDR3 DNA reads as TGTGCCAGCAGTGTAGAAAGGGGGCGGTTCGGGAACACTGAAGCTTTCTTT. Its translation: CASSVERGRFGNTEAFF.

The V gene is TRBV27, the J gene TRBJ2-5; 8 positions agree with TRBD2. The junction had 3 bases not matched to a gene; V was cut back by 5 bases and J by 4 bases. Germline loops: CDR1 MNHEY, CDR2 SMNVEV (reference sequence). CDR3 length: 13 residues. DNA of the CDR3: TGTGCCAGCAGTGTTGCGGGGGGAGAGACCCAGTACTTC. Amino acid sequence: CASSVAGGETQYF.

The chain couples TRBV30 to TRBJ1-1; D unclear. Trimming cost V 2 bases and J 1 base, with 8 bases left between them. From germline, CDR1 is GTSNPN and CDR2 SVGIG (reference sequence). The CDR3 loop spans 13 amino acids. The CDR3, as DNA: TGTGCCTGGAGTCCGCGAAGGAACACTGAAGCTTTCTTT. Its translation is CAWSPRRNTEAFF.

The J gene is TRBJ1-3, the V gene TRBV10-3, with D maybe TRBD1 (6 bases). Trimming stripped 6 bases from V and 3 bases from J, with 15 bases between. Germline V CDR1 and CDR2: ENHRY, SYGVKD. The CDR3 is made up of 15 amino acids. CDR3 residues: CAIRGTGTFGNTIYF. The CDR3 region has the DNA TGTGCCATCAGGGGTACAGGGACCTTTGGAAACACCATATATTTT.

The genes are TRBV7-2 and TRBJ2-7; perhaps TRBD1 as D (6 bases). The CDR3 spans 14 residues. Germline V gene lookup returns CDR1 SGHTA and CDR2 FQGNSA. Between the trimmed V and J ends, which lost 6 bases and 2 bases, there was a span of 14 bases. For the CDR3, the DNA is TGTGCCAGCAGAAAGGGGGTAGAGGCCTACGAGCAGTACTTC. Its translation: CASRKGVEAYEQYF. The full variable domain, with the rest looked up from reference TRBV7-2 and TRBJ2-7, is GAGVSQSPSNKVTEKGKDVELRCDPISGHTALYWYRQSLGQGLEFLIYFQGNSAPDKSGLPSDRFSAERTGGSVSTLTIQRTQQEDSAVYLCASRKGVEAYEQYFGPGTRLTVT.

This chain uses TRBV5-1 with TRBJ2-6, with 8 bases fitting TRBD2. Germline lookup yields CDR1 SGHRS and CDR2 YFSETQ. The CDR3 spans 17 residues. V lost 4 bases and J lost 0; bases outside the gene matches: 6. CDR3 sequence (DNA): TGCGCCAGCAGCATTAGCGGGGCCAGCTCTGGGGCCAACGTCCTGACTTTC. Residues: CASSISGASSGANVLTF.

The CDR3 sequence: CARGGTHSGDTQYF. The CDR3, as DNA: TGTGCCAGAGGTGGGACACACTCGGGAGATACGCAGTATTTT. This sequence joins TRBV2 and TRBJ2-3, with a possible D match to TRBD1 (6 bases). This CDR3 has 14 residues. Trimming removed 9 bases at V and 5 bases at J, with 18 bases between. Germline assignment: CDR1 SNHLY and CDR2 FYNNEI. Full variable domain (outside the CDR3, taken from reference TRBV2 and TRBJ2-3): EPEVTQTPSHQVTQMGQEVILRCVPISNHLYFYWYRQILGQKVEFLVSFYNNEISEKSEIFDDQFSVERPDGSNFTLKIRSTKLEDSAMYFCARGGTHSGDTQYFGPGTRLTVL.

The rearrangement links TRBV5-1 to TRBJ1-5; TRBD1 aligns across 8 bases. CDR1 and CDR2 from the germline V gene are SGHRS and YFSETQ. The V segment lost 1 base and the J segment 4 bases; nucleotides outside the gene matches: 7. This CDR3 region has 16 residues. The CDR3 region has the DNA TGCGCCAGCAGCTTGACAGGGGGGGGACGGAATCAGCCCCAGCATTTT. Amino acid sequence: CASSLTGGGRNQPQHF.

The chain couples TRBV12-5 to TRBJ2-3, with 8 bases fitting TRBD1. The trim removed 1 base at V and 5 bases at J, leaving 5 bases unmatched. CDR1 is LGHNT, CDR2 FRNRAP, per germline. This CDR3 has 15 amino acids. The CDR3 spells CASGLEGQAGDTQYF. DNA for the CDR3: TGTGCTAGTGGTTTGGAGGGACAGGCGGGAGATACGCAGTATTTT.